This T cell receptor beta chain was observed in a study of T cell responses to AZD1222 COVID-19 vaccine. Findings and caveats of the study: Just a handful of AZD1222 recipients tested seropositive at baseline. Increases in Spike-specific TCR breadth and depth were seen after two AZD1222 doses.

CDR3 length: 16 amino acids. CDR1 is SGDLS, CDR2 YYNGEE, per germline. The ends lost 4 bases at V and 1 base at J; junction bases unmatched: 9. Data came from immunoSEQ multiplex PCR; TCRdb stores just in-frame clones and leaves some out. The data show roughly 150,000 clones, with about 89% seen just once and 3% to 4% held by the top ten. Concerning this clone itself: Its antigen is unidentified.

The TCR sequence derives from an adult who received the AZD1222 COVID-19 vaccine. The chain has TRBV9 and TRBJ1-1, with 8 bases identical to TRBD1. This specimen consisted of peripheral blood, obtained 28 days after the second AZD1222 dose. CDR3 sequence reads: CASSPHWTGPNTEAFF. CDR3 sequence (DNA): TGTGCCAGCAGCCCGCACTGGACAGGGCCGAACACTGAAGCTTTCTTT.